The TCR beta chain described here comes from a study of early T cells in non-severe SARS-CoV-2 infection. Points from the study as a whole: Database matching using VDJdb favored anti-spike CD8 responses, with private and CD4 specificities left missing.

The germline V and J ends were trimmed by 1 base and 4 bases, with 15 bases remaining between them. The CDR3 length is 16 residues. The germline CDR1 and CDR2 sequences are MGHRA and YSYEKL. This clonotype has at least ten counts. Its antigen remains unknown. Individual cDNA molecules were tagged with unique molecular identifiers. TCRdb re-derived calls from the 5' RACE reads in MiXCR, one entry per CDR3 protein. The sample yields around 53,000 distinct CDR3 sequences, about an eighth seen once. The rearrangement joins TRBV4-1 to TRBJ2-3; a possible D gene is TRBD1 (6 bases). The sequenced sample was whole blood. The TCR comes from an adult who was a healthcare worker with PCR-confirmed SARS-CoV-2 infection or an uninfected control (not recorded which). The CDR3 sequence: CASSQVWGPPPDTQYF. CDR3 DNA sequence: TGCGCCAGCAGCCAAGTGTGGGGGCCGCCTCCAGATACGCAGTATTTT.